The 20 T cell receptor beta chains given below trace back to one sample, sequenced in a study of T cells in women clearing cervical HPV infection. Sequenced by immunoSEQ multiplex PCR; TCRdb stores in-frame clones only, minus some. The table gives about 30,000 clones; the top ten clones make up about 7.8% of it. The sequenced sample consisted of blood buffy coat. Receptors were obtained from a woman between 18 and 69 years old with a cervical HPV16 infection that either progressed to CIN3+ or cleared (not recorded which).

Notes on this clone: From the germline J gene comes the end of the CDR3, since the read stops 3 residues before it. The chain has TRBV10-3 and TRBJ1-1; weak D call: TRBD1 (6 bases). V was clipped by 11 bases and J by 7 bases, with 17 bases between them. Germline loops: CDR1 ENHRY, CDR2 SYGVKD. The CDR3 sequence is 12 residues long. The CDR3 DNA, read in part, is TGTGCCCCCGAGACAGGATGCGGTGAA. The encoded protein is CAPETGCGE. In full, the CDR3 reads CAPETGCGEAFF.

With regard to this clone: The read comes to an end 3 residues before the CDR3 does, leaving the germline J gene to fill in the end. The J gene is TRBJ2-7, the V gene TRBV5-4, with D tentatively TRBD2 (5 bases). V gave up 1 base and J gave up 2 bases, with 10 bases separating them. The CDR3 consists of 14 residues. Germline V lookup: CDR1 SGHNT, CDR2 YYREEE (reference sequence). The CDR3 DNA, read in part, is TGTGCCAGCAGCTTGCGGGGAGCCCCCTACGAG. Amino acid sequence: CASSLRGAPYE. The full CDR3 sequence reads CASSLRGAPYEQYF.

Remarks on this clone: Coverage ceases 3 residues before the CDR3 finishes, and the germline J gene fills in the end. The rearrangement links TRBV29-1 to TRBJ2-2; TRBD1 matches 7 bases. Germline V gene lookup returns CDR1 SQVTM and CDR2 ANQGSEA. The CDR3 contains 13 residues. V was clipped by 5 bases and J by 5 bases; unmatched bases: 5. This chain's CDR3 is CSVMGQNTGELFF. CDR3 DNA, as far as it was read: TGCAGCGTTATGGGACAGAATACCGGGGAG.

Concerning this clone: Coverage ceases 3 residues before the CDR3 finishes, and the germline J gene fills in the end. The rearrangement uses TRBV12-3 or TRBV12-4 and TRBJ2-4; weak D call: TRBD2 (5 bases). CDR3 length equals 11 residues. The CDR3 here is CASSLSGFQYF. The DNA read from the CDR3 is TGTGCCAGCAGTTTATCGGGGTTT.

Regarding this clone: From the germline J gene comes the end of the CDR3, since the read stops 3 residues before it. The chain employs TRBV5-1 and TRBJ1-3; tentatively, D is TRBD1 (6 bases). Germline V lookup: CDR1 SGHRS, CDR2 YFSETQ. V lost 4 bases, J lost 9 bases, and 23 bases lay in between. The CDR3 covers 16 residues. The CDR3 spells CASSPSSGAALGTIYF. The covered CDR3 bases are TGCGCCAGCAGCCCTAGCTCAGGGGCGGCCCTTGGCACC.

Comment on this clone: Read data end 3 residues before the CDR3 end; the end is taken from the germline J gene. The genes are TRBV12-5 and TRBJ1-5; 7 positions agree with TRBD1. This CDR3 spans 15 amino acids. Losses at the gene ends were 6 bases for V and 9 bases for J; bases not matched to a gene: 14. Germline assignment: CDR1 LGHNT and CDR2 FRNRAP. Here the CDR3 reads CASGQGTAAERPQHF. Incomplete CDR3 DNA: TGTGCTAGTGGCCAGGGGACAGCCGCAGAGCGGCCC.

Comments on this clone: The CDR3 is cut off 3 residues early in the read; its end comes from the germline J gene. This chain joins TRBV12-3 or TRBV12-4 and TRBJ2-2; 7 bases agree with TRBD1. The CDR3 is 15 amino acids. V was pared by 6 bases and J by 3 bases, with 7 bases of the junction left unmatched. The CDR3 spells CASRPDRAYTGELFF. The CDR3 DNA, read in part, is TGTGCCAGCAGGCCTGACAGGGCCTACACCGGGGAG.

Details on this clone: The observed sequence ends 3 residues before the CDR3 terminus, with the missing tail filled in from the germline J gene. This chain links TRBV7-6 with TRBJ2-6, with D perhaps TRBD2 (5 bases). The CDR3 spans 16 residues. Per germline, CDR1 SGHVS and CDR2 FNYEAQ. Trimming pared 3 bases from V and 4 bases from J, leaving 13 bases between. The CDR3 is CASSFWPRGGANVLTF. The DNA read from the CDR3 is TGTGCCAGCAGCTTTTGGCCCAGAGGGGGGGCCAACGTC.

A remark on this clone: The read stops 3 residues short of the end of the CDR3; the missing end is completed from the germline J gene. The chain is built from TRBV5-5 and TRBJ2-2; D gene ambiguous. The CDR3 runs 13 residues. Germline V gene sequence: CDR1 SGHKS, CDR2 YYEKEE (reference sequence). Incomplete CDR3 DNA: TGTGCCAGCAGCTTAGGAACTAATGAAAAG. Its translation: CASSLGTNEK. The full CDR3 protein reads CASSLGTNEKLFF. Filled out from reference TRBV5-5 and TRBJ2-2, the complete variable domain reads DAGVTQSPTHLIKTRGQQVTLRCSPISGHKSVSWYQQVLGQGPQFIFQYYEKEERGRGNFPDRFSARQFPNYSSELNVNALLLGDSALYLCASSLGTNEKLFFGEGSRLTVL.

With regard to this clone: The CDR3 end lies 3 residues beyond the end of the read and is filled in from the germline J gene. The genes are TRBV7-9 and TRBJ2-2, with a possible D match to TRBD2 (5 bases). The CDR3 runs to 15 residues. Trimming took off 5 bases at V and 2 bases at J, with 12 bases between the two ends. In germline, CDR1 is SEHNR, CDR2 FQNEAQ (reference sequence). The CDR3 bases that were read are TGTGCCAGCAGCCCGGGGTCCGAAAACACCGGGGAG. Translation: CASSPGSENTGE. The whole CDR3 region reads CASSPGSENTGELFF.

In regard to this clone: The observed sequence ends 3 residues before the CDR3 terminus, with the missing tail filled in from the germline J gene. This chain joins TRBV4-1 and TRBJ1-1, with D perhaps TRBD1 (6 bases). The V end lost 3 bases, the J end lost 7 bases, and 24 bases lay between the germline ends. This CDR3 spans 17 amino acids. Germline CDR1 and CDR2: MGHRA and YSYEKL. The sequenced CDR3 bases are TGCGCCAGCAGCCAGGTATCGGAGGGGGAAGGTAAGGGTGAA. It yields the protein CASSQVSEGEGKGE. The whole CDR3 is CASSQVSEGEGKGEAFF.

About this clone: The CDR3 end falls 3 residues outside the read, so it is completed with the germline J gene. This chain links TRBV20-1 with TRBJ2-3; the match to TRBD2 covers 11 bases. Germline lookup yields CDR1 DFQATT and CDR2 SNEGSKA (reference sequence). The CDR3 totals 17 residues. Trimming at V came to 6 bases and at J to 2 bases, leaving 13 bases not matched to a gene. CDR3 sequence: CSAVLPGTSGFTDTQYF. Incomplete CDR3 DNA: TGCAGTGCCGTTTTACCCGGGACTAGCGGTTTCACAGATACG.

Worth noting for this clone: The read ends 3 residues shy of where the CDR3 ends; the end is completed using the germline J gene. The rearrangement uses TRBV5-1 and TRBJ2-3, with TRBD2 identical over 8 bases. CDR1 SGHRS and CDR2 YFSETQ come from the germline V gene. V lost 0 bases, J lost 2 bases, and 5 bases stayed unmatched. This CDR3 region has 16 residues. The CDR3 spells CASSLVLAGNTDTQYF. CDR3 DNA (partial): TGCGCCAGCAGCTTGGTCCTAGCGGGTAACACAGATACG.

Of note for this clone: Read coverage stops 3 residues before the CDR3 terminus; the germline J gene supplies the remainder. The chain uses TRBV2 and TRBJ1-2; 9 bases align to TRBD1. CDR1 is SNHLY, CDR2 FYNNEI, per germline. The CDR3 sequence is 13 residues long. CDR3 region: CASRETGTGPYTF. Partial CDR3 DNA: TGTGCCAGCAGAGAAACCGGGACAGGGCCC. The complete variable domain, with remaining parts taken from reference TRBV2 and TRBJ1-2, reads EPEVTQTPSHQVTQMGQEVILRCVPISNHLYFYWYRQILGQKVEFLVSFYNNEISEKSEIFDDQFSVERPDGSNFTLKIRSTKLEDSAMYFCASRETGTGPYTFGSGTRLTVV.

Incomplete CDR3 DNA: TGCGCCAGCAGCTTGGGATATAGCTCCTACAATGAG. Encoded protein: CASSLGYSSYNE. The entire CDR3 sequence reads CASSLGYSSYNEQFF. The rearrangement links TRBV5-1 to TRBJ2-1; D uncertain. The CDR3 end falls 3 residues outside the read, so it is completed with the germline J gene. V lost 0 bases and J 0 bases, leaving 7 bases between the germline ends. The CDR3 covers 15 residues. Looked up from germline, CDR1 is SGHRS and CDR2 is YFSETQ.

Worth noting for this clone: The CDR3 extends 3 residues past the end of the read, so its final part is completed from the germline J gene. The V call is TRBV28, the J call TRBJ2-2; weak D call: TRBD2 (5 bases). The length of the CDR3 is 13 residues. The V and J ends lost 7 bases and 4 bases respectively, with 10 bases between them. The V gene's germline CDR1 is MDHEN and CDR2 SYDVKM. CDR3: CASNFGVTGELFF. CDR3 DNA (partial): TGTGCCAGCAACTTCGGGGTCACCGGGGAG.

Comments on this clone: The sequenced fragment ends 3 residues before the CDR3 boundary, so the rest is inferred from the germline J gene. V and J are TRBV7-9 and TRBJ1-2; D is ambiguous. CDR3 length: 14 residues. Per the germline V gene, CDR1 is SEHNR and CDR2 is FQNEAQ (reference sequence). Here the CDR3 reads CASSPGPPGDTYTF. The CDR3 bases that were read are TGTGCCAGCAGCCCAGGACCGCCCGGGGATACC.

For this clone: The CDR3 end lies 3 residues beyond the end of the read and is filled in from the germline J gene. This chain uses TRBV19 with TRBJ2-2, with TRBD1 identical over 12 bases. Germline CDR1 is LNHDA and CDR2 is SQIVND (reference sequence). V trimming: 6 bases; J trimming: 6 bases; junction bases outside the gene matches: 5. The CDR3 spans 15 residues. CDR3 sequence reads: CASSWGQGAAGELFF. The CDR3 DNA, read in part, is TGTGCCAGTAGCTGGGGACAGGGGGCCGCCGGGGAG.

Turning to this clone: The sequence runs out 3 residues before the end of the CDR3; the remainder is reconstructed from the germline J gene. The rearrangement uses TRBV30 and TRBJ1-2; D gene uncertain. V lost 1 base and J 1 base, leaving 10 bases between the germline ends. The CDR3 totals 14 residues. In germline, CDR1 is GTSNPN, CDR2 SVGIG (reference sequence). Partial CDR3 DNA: TGTGCCTGGAGTGAACCAGGATTTAACTATGGC. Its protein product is CAWSEPGFNYG. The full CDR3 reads CAWSEPGFNYGYTF. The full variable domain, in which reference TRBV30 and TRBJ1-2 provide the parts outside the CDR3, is SQTIHQWPATLVQPVGSPLSLECTVEGTSNPNLYWYRQAAGRGLQLLFYSVGIGQISSEVPQNLSASRPQDRQFILSSKKLLLSDSGFYLCAWSEPGFNYGYTFGSGTRLTVV.

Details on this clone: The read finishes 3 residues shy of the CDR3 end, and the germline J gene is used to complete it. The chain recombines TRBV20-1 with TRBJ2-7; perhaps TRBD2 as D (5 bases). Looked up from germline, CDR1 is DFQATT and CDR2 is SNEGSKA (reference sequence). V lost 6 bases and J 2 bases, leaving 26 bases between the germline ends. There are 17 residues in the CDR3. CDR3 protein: CSASSPWAGTYTYEQYF. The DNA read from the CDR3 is TGCAGTGCCTCTTCCCCCTGGGCGGGCACCTATACCTACGAG.